Presented here are 8 T cell receptor beta chains from one specimen sequenced in a study of blood T cell repertoires in COVID-19. Libraries were prepared by immunoSEQ multiplex PCR; TCRdb keeps only in-frame clonotypes and omits some of them. This table holds hundreds of thousands of clones, 88% found once. Source material: PBMCs or T cells enriched from blood (not recorded which). The receptors were sampled from a woman in her sixties in a cohort exposed to, infected with or recovered from COVID-19 (not recorded which).

This chain links TRBV11-2 with TRBJ1-4; no clear D gene. This CDR3 has 11 amino acids. V lost 1 base, J lost 14 bases, and 8 bases lay in between. Germline V lookup: CDR1 SGHAT, CDR2 FQNNGV. In DNA form, the CDR3 reads TGTGCCAGCAGCTTAGGTCAGGTCCTGTTTTTT. Its protein product is CASSLGQVLFF. Based on the CDR3 plus reference TRBV11-2 and TRBJ1-4, the full variable domain is EAGVAQSPRYKIIEKRQSVAFWCNPISGHATLYWYQQILGQGPKLLIQFQNNGVVDDSQLPKDRFSAERLKGVDSTLKIQPAKLEDSAVYLCASSLGQVLFFGSGTQLSVL.

The V and J genes are TRBV13 and TRBJ2-3; perhaps TRBD2 as D (5 bases). The CDR3 runs to 12 residues. V was trimmed by 4 bases and J by 5 bases, leaving 7 bases between them. The germline CDR1 and CDR2 sequences are PRHDT and FYEKMQ (reference sequence). In nucleotides, the CDR3 is TGTGCCAGCAGCTCGGGGTTAGATACGCAGTATTTT. This translates into CASSSGLDTQYF.

This clone turned up a few times. The rearrangement links TRBV27 to TRBJ1-6; 8 bases align to TRBD1. V lost 8 bases to trimming and J lost 7 bases; unmatched junction nucleotides: 16. The CDR3 spans 17 residues. Germline lookup yields CDR1 MNHEY and CDR2 SMNVEV (reference sequence). The CDR3 sequence is CASSFGMETGGNSPLHF. CDR3 coding DNA: TGTGCCAGCTCTTTTGGTATGGAAACAGGGGGGAATTCACCCCTCCACTTT.

The chain carries TRBV25-1 and TRBJ2-3; 7 positions match TRBD1. Per germline, CDR1 MGHDK and CDR2 SYGVNS. Losses at the gene ends were 6 bases for V and 7 bases for J; bases not matched to a gene: 10. This CDR3 comprises 14 residues. For the CDR3, the DNA is TGTGCCAGCAGCGAGACAGGGATCTCAAATACGCAGTATTTT. Protein: CASSETGISNTQYF.

This clone was detected only once. The chain has TRBV6-2 or TRBV6-3 and TRBJ2-7; 8 nucleotides match TRBD1. This CDR3 is 17 amino acids long. V trimming: 1 base; J trimming: 0 bases; junction bases outside the gene matches: 8. Germline CDR1 reads MNHEY; CDR2 reads SVGEGT. This CDR3 is CASSYYLGQAFSYEQYF. The DNA for the CDR3 is TGTGCCAGCAGTTACTATTTGGGACAGGCGTTCTCCTACGAGCAGTACTTC.

This sequence joins TRBV28 and TRBJ1-2, with D unresolved. In germline, CDR1 is MDHEN, CDR2 SYDVKM. This CDR3 spans 14 amino acids. V was cut by 4 bases and J by 4 bases, with 13 bases left in between. The chain's CDR3 is CASSSAGTIYGYTF. CDR3 in DNA: TGTGCCAGCAGTTCGGCGGGTACTATCTATGGCTACACCTTC.

The J gene is TRBJ1-5, the V gene TRBV7-2; tentatively, D is TRBD1 (5 bases). V was pared by 3 bases and J by 6 bases, with 15 bases between. CDR3 length equals 15 residues. The germline gives CDR1 SGHTA, CDR2 FQGNSA. Here the CDR3 reads CASSFGVQGRQPQHF. For the CDR3, the DNA is TGTGCCAGCAGCTTCGGCGTCCAGGGCCGTCAGCCCCAGCATTTT. Full variable domain (rest looked up from reference TRBV7-2 and TRBJ1-5): GAGVSQSPSNKVTEKGKDVELRCDPISGHTALYWYRQSLGQGLEFLIYFQGNSAPDKSGLPSDRFSAERTGGSVSTLTIQRTQQEDSAVYLCASSFGVQGRQPQHFGDGTRLSIL.

A word on this clone: This specimen includes other DNA sequences encoding the same CDR3. The chain has TRBV28 and TRBJ1-2, with unresolved D. Germline V CDR1 and CDR2: MDHEN, SYDVKM. The CDR3 contains 13 residues. With 3 bases removed from V and 4 bases from J, the gap between germline ends came to 9 bases. The CDR3 here is CASSLGGPYGYTF. For the CDR3, the DNA is TGTGCCAGCAGTTTGGGCGGGCCCTATGGCTACACCTTC.